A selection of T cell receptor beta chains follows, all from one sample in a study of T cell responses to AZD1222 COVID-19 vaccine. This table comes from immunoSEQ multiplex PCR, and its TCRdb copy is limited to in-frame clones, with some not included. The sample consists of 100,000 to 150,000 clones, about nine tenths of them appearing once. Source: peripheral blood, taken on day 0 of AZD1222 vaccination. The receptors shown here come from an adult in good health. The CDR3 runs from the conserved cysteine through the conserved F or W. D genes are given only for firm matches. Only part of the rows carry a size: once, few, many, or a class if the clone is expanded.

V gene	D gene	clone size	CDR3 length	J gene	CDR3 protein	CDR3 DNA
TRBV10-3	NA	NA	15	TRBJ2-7	CAISPLAPSSYEQYF	TGTGCCATCAGCCCCCTAGCGCCGAGCTCCTACGAGCAGTACTTC
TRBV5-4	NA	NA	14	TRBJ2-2	CASSLPGSAGELFF	TGTGCCAGCAGCTTACCCGGGAGCGCCGGGGAGCTGTTTTTT
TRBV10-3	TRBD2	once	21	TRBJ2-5	CAISDPRGQTPGTSGRETQYF	TGTGCCATCAGTGACCCCCGGGGACAGACCCCCGGGACTAGCGGGCGAGAGACCCAGTACTTC
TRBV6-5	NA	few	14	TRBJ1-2	CASTDPQGDYGYTF	TGTGCCAGCACCGATCCCCAGGGAGACTATGGCTACACCTTC
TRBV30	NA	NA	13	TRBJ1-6	CAGGHSDNSPLHF	TGTGCCGGAGGGCACAGTGATAATTCACCCCTCCACTTT
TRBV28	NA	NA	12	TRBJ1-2	CASSPQGYGYTF	TGTGCCAGCAGTCCTCAGGGGTATGGCTACACCTTC
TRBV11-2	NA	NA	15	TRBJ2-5	CASSLDGRDAETQYF	TGTGCCAGCAGCTTAGACGGCAGGGATGCAGAGACCCAGTACTTC
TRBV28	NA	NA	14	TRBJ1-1	CASSLAGENTEAFF	TGTGCCAGCAGTTTGGCAGGGGAGAACACTGAAGCTTTCTTT
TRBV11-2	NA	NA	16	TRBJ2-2	CASSPQGLLNTGELFF	TGTGCCAGCAGCCCTCAGGGTCTGCTGAACACCGGGGAGCTGTTTTTT
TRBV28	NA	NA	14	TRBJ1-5	CASSQGPVYQPQHF	TGTGCCAGCAGTCAGGGACCCGTTTATCAGCCCCAGCATTTT
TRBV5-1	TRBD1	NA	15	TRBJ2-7	CASRDRGISLDEQYF	TGCGCCAGCAGGGACAGGGGGATTAGTTTGGACGAGCAGTACTTC
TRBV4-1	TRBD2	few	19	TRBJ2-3	CASSQFGTSGGTSTDTQYF	TGCGCCAGCAGCCAGTTCGGGACTAGCGGGGGGACTAGCACAGATACGCAGTATTTT
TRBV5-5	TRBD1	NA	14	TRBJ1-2	CASSFSGGNYGYTF	TGTGCCAGCAGCTTTTCAGGGGGTAACTATGGCTACACCTTC
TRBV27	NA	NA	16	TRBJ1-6	CASSLSSFSYNSPLHF	TGTGCCAGCAGTTTATCGAGCTTCTCCTATAATTCACCCCTCCACTTT
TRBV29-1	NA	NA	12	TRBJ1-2	CSVAHRDGGYTF	TGCAGCGTAGCCCACAGGGATGGAGGCTACACCTTC
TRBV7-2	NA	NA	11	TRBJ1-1	CASSPPPRAFF	TGTGCCAGCAGCCCCCCACCTAGAGCTTTCTTT
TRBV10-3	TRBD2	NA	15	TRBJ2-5	CAITRGLAEQETQYF	TGTGCCATCACTAGGGGACTAGCGGAGCAAGAGACCCAGTACTTC
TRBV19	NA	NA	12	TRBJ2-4	CASNSGSRIQYF	TGTGCCAGTAATTCCGGGAGTCGGATTCAGTACTTC
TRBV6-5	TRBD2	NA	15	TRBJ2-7	CASISGLADSYEQYF	TGTGCCAGCATATCGGGCCTAGCGGACTCCTACGAGCAGTACTTC
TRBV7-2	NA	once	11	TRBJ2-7	CASSLDYEQYF	TGTGCCAGCAGCCTAGACTACGAGCAGTACTTC
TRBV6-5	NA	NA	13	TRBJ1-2	CASLDSRNYGYTF	TGTGCCAGCCTGGACTCTCGTAACTATGGCTACACCTTC
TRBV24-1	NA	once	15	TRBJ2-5	CATSDTQGHQETQYF	TGTGCCACCAGTGATACACAGGGACATCAAGAGACCCAGTACTTC
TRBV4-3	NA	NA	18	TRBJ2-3	CASSQDVFRGRGVDTQYF	TGCGCCAGCAGCCAAGATGTATTTCGGGGCAGGGGAGTCGATACGCAGTATTTT
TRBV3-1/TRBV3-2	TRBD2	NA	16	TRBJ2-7	CASSRSGAGGPYEQYF	TGTGCCAGCAGCCGAAGTGGGGCGGGAGGCCCCTACGAGCAGTACTTC
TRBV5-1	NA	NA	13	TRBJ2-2	CASSPDVTGELFF	TGCGCCAGCAGCCCGGATGTTACCGGGGAGCTGTTTTTT
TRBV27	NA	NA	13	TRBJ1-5	CARRAGSNQPQHF	TGTGCCAGGAGGGCCGGGAGCAATCAGCCCCAGCATTTT
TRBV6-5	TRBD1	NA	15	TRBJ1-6	CASRLETGANSPLHF	TGTGCCAGCAGGTTAGAGACAGGGGCGAATTCACCCCTCCACTTT
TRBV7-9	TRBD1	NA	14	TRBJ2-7	CAGMITGGPYEQYF	TGTGCCGGCATGATTACAGGGGGACCCTACGAGCAGTACTTC
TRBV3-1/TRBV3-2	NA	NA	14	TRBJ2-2	CASRTGARPGELFF	TGTGCCAGCAGGACCGGGGCCCGCCCAGGGGAGCTGTTTTTT
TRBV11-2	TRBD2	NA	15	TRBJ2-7	CASSQGPGGTYEQYF	TGTGCCAGCAGCCAAGGCCCGGGAGGGACCTACGAGCAGTACTTC
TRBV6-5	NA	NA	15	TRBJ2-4	CASSFGSVAKNIQYF	TGTGCCAGCAGTTTCGGGTCGGTAGCCAAAAACATTCAGTACTTC
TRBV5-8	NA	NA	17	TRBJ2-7	CASSVGWGASSSYEQYF	TGTGCCAGCAGCGTCGGGTGGGGGGCCTCCTCCTCCTACGAGCAGTACTTC
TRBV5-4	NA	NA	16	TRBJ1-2	CASSPQSWGANYGYTF	TGTGCCAGCAGCCCCCAGAGTTGGGGCGCCAACTATGGCTACACCTTC
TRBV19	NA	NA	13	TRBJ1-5	CASSIDGTQPQHF	TGTGCCAGTAGTATAGATGGAACCCAGCCCCAGCATTTT
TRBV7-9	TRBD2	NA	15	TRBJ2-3	CASSPTSGDTDTQYF	TGTGCCAGCAGCCCGACTAGCGGGGACACAGATACGCAGTATTTT
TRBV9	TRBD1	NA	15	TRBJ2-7	CASSPTGGWGGEQYF	TGTGCCAGCAGCCCGACAGGGGGCTGGGGAGGGGAGCAGTACTTC
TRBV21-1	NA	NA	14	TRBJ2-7	CASIPLEGGYEQYF	TGTGCCAGCATCCCCCTGGAGGGCGGCTACGAGCAGTACTTC
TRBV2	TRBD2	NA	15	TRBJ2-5	CASRIGLAGAETQYF	TGTGCCAGCAGGATTGGGCTAGCGGGGGCGGAGACCCAGTACTTC
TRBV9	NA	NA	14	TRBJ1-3	CASSPSRAGNTIYF	TGTGCCAGCAGCCCCTCACGGGCTGGAAACACCATATATTTT
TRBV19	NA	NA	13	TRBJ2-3	CASSRGSADTQYF	TGTGCCAGTAGTAGGGGTTCTGCAGATACGCAGTATTTT
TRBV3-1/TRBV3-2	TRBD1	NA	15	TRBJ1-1	CASSQAGQENTEAFF	TGTGCCAGCAGCCAAGCGGGACAGGAGAACACTGAAGCTTTCTTT
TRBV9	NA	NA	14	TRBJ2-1	CASSPREMGNEQFF	TGTGCCAGCAGCCCCAGGGAGATGGGAAATGAGCAGTTCTTC
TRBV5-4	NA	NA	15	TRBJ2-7	CASSSPAGQTYEQYF	TGTGCCAGCAGCTCGCCGGCGGGACAGACATACGAGCAGTACTTC
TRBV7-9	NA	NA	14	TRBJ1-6	CASSPRGVGSPLHF	TGTGCCAGCAGCCCTAGGGGGGTAGGATCACCCCTCCACTTT
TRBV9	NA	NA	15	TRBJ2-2	CASSALTGWTGELFF	TGTGCCAGCAGCGCTCTGACGGGGTGGACCGGGGAGCTGTTTTTT
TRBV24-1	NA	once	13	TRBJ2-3	CATSTAGTDTQYF	TGTGCCACCAGTACAGCGGGCACAGATACGCAGTATTTT
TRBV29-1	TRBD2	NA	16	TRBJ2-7	CSVEAPGTSGPYEQYF	TGCAGCGTTGAAGCACCCGGGACTAGCGGACCGTACGAGCAGTACTTC
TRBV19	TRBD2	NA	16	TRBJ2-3	CASSTLTSGASGTQYF	TGTGCCAGTAGTACCCTGACTAGCGGGGCTTCGGGCACGCAGTATTTT
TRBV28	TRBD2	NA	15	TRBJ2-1	CASSFLFRREDEQFF	TGTGCCAGCAGTTTTCTGTTCCGGCGGGAGGATGAGCAGTTCTTC
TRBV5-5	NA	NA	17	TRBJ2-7	CASSSGLPAGSFYEQYF	TGTGCCAGCAGCTCGGGACTCCCAGCTGGGTCTTTCTACGAGCAGTACTTC
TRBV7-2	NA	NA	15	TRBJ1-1	CASSLGRTVNTEAFF	TGTGCCAGCAGCTTAGGGAGGACAGTCAACACTGAAGCTTTCTTT
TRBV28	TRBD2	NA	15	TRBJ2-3	CASSPGGSRVDTQYF	TGTGCCAGCAGTCCGGGAGGGTCTCGGGTAGATACGCAGTATTTT
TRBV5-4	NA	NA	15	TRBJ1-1	CASSLAGSRATEAFF	TGTGCCAGCAGCTTGGCCGGTTCTAGGGCCACTGAAGCTTTCTTT
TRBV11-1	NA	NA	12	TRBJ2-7	CASSPSPYEQYF	TGTGCCAGCAGCCCCTCACCGTACGAGCAGTACTTC
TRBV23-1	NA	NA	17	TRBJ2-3	CASSQSFDRTGTDTQYF	TGCGCCAGCAGTCAATCCTTCGACAGAACAGGCACAGATACGCAGTATTTT